These 15 T cell receptor beta chains were sequenced from one sample in a study of cytomegalovirus exposure and HLA in healthy donors. The protocol was immunoSEQ multiplex PCR, while the TCRdb copy is restricted to in-frame clones and leaves out a portion. The data hold 50,000 to 65,000 clones, with more than 85% observed a single time. Sequenced sample: PBMCs. These receptors were obtained from a woman aged 18-35 years in good health and CMV-seropositive.

CDR3 in DNA: TGTGCCAGCAGTTACAAACAGGCTGTGAACACTGAAGCTTTCTTT. It encodes CASSYKQAVNTEAFF. This sequence joins TRBV6-6 and TRBJ1-1; D possibly corresponds to TRBD1 (5 bases). CDR3 length equals 15 residues. The germline gives CDR1 MNHNY, CDR2 SVGAGI (reference sequence). The V gene lost 2 bases and the J gene lost 0 bases, with 10 bases spanning the gap.

This chain joins TRBV7-6 and TRBJ2-7; TRBD2 aligns across 10 bases. This CDR3 contains 16 residues. From germline, CDR1 is SGHVS and CDR2 FNYEAQ. V lost 4 bases to trimming and J lost 3 bases; unmatched junction nucleotides: 9. For the CDR3, the DNA is TGTGCCAGCAGCTCGCCGTCTAGCGGGGGAATCTACGAGCAGTACTTC. Its protein product is CASSSPSSGGIYEQYF.

The chain carries TRBV7-3 and TRBJ1-1; perhaps TRBD1 as D (6 bases). This CDR3 comprises 13 residues. Germline V CDR1 and CDR2: SGHTA, FQGTGA. The V gene lost 1 base and the J gene lost 8 bases, with 11 bases spanning the gap. This CDR3 is CASSLNQGREAFF. The DNA for the CDR3 is TGTGCCAGCAGCTTAAATCAGGGGCGGGAAGCTTTCTTT.

This clone is a singleton in its sample. CDR3 coding DNA: TGTGCCAGCAGTGAAAGTCTGGGGCCTGTGAGTACTGAAGCTTTCTTT. Translated, it gives CASSESLGPVSTEAFF. The chain carries TRBV2 and TRBJ1-1; TRBD1 is a possible D gene (5 bases). The CDR3 covers 16 residues. The ends were cut back, 2 bases at V and 5 bases at J, with 18 bases in the middle. The germline CDR1 and CDR2 sequences are SNHLY and FYNNEI.

The gene calls are TRBV28 and TRBJ1-3; D unresolved. Trimming removed 1 base from V and 1 base from J, with 8 bases in between. The CDR3 extends over 15 amino acids. Germline CDR1 and CDR2: MDHEN and SYDVKM. The CDR3 sequence is CASSLLDFSGNTIYF. In DNA, the CDR3 is TGTGCCAGCAGTTTATTGGACTTTTCTGGAAACACCATATATTTT.

This sequence joins TRBV5-6 and TRBJ1-5, with D perhaps TRBD1 (6 bases). Deletions cut 2 bases from V and 6 bases from J, with 12 bases between. This CDR3 contains 14 residues. The germline V gene encodes CDR1 SGHDT and CDR2 YYEEEE. The CDR3: CASSFRGMGQPQHF. CDR3 nucleotide sequence: TGTGCCAGCAGCTTTAGGGGGATGGGTCAGCCCCAGCATTTT.

J is TRBJ2-7 and V is TRBV6-6, with TRBD1 as a possible D gene (6 bases). CDR1 and CDR2 (germline): MNHNY, SVGAGI (reference sequence). V was cut by 4 bases and J by 8 bases, with 21 bases left in between. There are 15 residues in the CDR3. The CDR3 DNA is TGTGCCAGCAGTTCCCAGGGGAGACTAACGGGAAAGCAGTACTTC. Its protein is CASSSQGRLTGKQYF.

The V call is TRBV2, the J call TRBJ1-2; perhaps TRBD1 as D (5 bases). This CDR3 is 14 amino acids long. V gave up 5 bases and J gave up 3 bases, with 13 bases separating them. Germline values: CDR1 SNHLY, CDR2 FYNNEI. For the CDR3, the DNA is TGTGCCAGCAGTAGGACACCGGGAGACTATGGCTACACCTTC. Translation: CASSRTPGDYGYTF.

The gene calls are TRBV27 and TRBJ1-2, with TRBD1 identical over 8 bases. V lost 9 bases to trimming and J lost 0 bases; unmatched junction nucleotides: 9. This CDR3 comprises 15 residues. CDR1 MNHEY and CDR2 SMNVEV come from the germline V gene (reference sequence). CDR3 in amino acids: CASRTRGPTNYGYTF. The CDR3 DNA reads as TGTGCCAGTAGGACCAGGGGGCCGACTAACTATGGCTACACCTTC.

The chain carries TRBV7-9 and TRBJ1-2, with D possibly matching TRBD1 (5 bases). Between the trimmed V and J ends, which lost 5 bases and 3 bases, there was a span of 25 bases. The germline CDR1 and CDR2 sequences are SEHNR and FQNEAQ (reference sequence). This CDR3 has 18 residues. CDR3 nucleotide sequence: TGTGCCAGCAGCCAATGGGCAGGGCGGCCCGGAGGGGACTATGGCTACACCTTC. Translation: CASSQWAGRPGGDYGYTF.

The chain has TRBV6-5 and TRBJ2-5; D possibly corresponds to TRBD2 (7 bases). The germline CDR1 and CDR2 sequences are MNHEY and SVGAGI. The length of the CDR3 is 15 residues. Trimming shortened V by 6 bases and J by 0 bases, and 14 bases separated the two germline ends. The CDR3 region is CASSRRGHNQETQYF. The CDR3 bases are TGTGCCAGCAGCCGGCGGGGGCATAACCAAGAGACCCAGTACTTC.

The J gene is TRBJ1-2, the V gene TRBV6-5; tentatively, D is TRBD1 (6 bases). The V end lost 2 bases, the J end lost 5 bases, and 15 bases lay between the germline ends. The germline gives CDR1 MNHEY, CDR2 SVGAGI. The CDR3 is 15 residues long. The CDR3 spells CASSYETGGIYGYTF. CDR3 DNA: TGTGCCAGCAGTTACGAGACAGGAGGTATTTATGGCTACACCTTC.

J is TRBJ2-1 and V is TRBV7-9; D may be TRBD2 (6 bases). Germline V CDR1 and CDR2: SEHNR, FQNEAQ (reference sequence). The V end was cut by 1 base, the J end by 2 bases, with 9 bases between. The CDR3 sequence is 15 residues long. CDR3 in DNA: TGTGCCAGCAGCTTAGTCGGGAGACCCTACAATGAGCAGTTCTTC. This translates into CASSLVGRPYNEQFF.

CDR3 DNA: TGTGCCAGCAGCTTAGGGCCCTCGGATACGCAGTATTTT. The encoded protein is CASSLGPSDTQYF. The chain combines TRBV7-2 with TRBJ2-3; D gene unclear. CDR3 size: 13 residues. V was trimmed by 1 base and J by 6 bases, leaving 8 bases between them. The germline CDR1 and CDR2 sequences are SGHTA and FQGNSA.

J is TRBJ1-5 and V is TRBV28; no firm D call. CDR3 length: 14 amino acids. Germline lookup yields CDR1 MDHEN and CDR2 SYDVKM. V dropped 2 bases and J dropped 7 bases, with 12 bases sitting between them. The CDR3 DNA is TGTGCCAGCAGTTTAGGAGGGTACAGACAGCCCCAGCATTTT. This encodes CASSLGGYRQPQHF. The variable domain in full, completed from reference TRBV28 and TRBJ1-5, reads DVKVTQSSRYLVKRTGEKVFLECVQDMDHENMFWYRQDPGLGLRLIYFSYDVKMKEKGDIPEGYSVSREKKERFSLILESASTNQTSMYLCASSLGGYRQPQHFGDGTRLSIL.